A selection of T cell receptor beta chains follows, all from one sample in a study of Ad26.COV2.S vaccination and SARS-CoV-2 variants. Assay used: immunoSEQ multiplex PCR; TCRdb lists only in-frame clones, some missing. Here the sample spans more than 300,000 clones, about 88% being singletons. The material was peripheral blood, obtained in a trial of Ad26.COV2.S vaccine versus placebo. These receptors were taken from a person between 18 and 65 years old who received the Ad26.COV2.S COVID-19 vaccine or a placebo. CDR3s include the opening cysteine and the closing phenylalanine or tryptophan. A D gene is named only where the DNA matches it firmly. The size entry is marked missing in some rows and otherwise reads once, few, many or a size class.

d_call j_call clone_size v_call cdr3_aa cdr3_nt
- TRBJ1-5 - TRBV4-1 CASSQTLDGYSNQPQHF TGCGCCAGCAGCCAAACCTTGGACGGATATAGCAATCAGCCCCAGCATTTT
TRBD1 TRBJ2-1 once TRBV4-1 CASSRDRFNEQFF TGCGCCAGCAGCCGGGACAGGTTCAATGAGCAGTTCTTC
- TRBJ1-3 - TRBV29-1 CSVRPVGGNTIYF TGCAGCGTAAGACCGGTGGGGGGAAACACCATATATTTT
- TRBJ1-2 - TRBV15 CATTPGRLDYGYTF TGTGCCACCACCCCCGGCCGGCTGGACTATGGCTACACCTTC
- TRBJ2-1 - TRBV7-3 CASSLRSGREQFF TGTGCCAGCAGCTTAAGGTCCGGGCGAGAGCAGTTCTTC
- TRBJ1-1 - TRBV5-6 CASSLSLEMHTEAFF TGTGCCAGCAGCTTGTCCCTAGAAATGCACACTGAAGCTTTCTTT
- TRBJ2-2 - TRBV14 CASSQGPGADAGELFF TGTGCCAGCAGCCAAGGGCCGGGGGCGGACGCCGGGGAGCTGTTTTTT
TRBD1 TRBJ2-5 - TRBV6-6 CASSLSQGKETQYF TGTGCCAGCAGTTTGTCACAGGGGAAAGAGACCCAGTACTTC
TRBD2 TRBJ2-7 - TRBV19 CASSIRWDYQTYEQYF TGTGCCAGTAGTATTCGTTGGGACTATCAAACCTACGAGCAGTACTTC
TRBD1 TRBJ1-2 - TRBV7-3 CASSQGQGSGYTF TGTGCCAGCAGCCAAGGACAGGGGAGCGGCTACACCTTC